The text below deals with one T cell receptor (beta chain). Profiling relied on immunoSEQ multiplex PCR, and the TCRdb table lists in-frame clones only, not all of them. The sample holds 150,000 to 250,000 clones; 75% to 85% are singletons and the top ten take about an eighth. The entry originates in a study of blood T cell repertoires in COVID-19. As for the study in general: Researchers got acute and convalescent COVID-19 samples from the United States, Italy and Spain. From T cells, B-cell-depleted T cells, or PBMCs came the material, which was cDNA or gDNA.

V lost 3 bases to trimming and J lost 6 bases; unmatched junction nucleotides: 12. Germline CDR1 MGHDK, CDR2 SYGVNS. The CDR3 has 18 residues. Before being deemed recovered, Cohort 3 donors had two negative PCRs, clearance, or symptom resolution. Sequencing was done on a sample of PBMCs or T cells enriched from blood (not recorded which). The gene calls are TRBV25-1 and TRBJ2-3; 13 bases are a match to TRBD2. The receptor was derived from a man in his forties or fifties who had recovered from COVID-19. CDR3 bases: TGTGCCAGCAGTGACCCCGGGACTAGCGGGAAGGTTTCCGATACGCAGTATTTT. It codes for CASSDPGTSGKVSDTQYF.